Presented here are 3 T cell receptor beta chains from one specimen sequenced in a study of tumor and adjacent non-tumor tissue in lung cancer. The template was RNA from unsorted bulk tissue. The library came from three nested PCR rounds adapted from ARM-PCR protocols. A single record per CDR3 protein comes from TCRdb applying MiXCR to the multiplex PCR reads. The repertoire consists of more than 85,000 distinct CDR3 sequences, with roughly 74% occurring once and the leading ten covering about 39%. The sample consisted of lung tumor tissue. The source is a woman aged 55-75 years with non-small cell lung cancer.

On this clonotype itself: Germline is not matched at one junction end, which may reflect a read error. CDR3 region: CASSTLACRSYEQYF. The CDR3 nucleotides read TGTGCCAGCAGCACCCTAGCGTGTCGTTCCTACGAGCAATACTTC. The gene calls are TRBV6-2 or TRBV6-3 and TRBJ2-7; tentative D call: TRBD2 (6 bases). The CDR3 totals 15 residues. From germline, CDR1 is MNHEY and CDR2 SVGEGT.

Details on this clonotype: In this CDR3 the conserved last residue, phenylalanine or tryptophan, is missing, so a read error is likely. The rearrangement links TRBV5-6 to TRBJ2-2, with 8 bases fitting TRBD1. CDR3 size: 17 residues. Germline V gene sequence: CDR1 SGHDT, CDR2 YYEEEE. The V segment lost 4 bases and the J segment 10 bases; nucleotides outside the gene matches: 18. Here the CDR3 reads CASSRDRGWAPNAELFL. The CDR3, as DNA: TGTGCCAGCAGCCGAGACAGGGGTTGGGCTCCAAATGCGGAGCTGTTTTTA.

Remarks on this clonotype: Given the absence of the conserved phenylalanine or tryptophan at the CDR3 end, a read error is likely. This sequence joins TRBV4-3 and TRBJ2-3; D ambiguous. Germline V CDR1 and CDR2: LGHNA, YSLEER. The CDR3 contains 15 residues. The CDR3 spells CTSSQEDEPTDTQYY. DNA for the CDR3: TGCACCAGTAGCCAAGAGGACGAACCCACAGATACGCAGTATTAT.